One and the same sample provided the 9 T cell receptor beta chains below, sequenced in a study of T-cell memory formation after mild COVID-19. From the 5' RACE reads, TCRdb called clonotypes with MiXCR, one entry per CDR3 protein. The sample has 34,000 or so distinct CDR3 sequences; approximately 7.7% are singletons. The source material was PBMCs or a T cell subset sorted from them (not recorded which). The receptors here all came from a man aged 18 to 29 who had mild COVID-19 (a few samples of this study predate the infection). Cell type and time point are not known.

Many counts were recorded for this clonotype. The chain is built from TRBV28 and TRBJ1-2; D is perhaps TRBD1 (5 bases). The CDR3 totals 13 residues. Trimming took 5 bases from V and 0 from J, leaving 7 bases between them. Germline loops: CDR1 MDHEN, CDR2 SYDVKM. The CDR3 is CASSPGANYGYTF. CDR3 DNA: TGTGCCAGCAGTCCGGGGGCTAACTATGGCTACACCTTC.

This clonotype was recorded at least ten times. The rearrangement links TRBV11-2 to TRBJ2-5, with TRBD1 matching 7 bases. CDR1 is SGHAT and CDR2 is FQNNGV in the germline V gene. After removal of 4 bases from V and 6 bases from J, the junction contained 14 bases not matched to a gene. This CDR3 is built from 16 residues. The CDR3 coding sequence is TGTGCCAGCAGCTCCCTAACCGGGACAGAATCAAAGACCCAGTACTTC. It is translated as CASSSLTGTESKTQYF.

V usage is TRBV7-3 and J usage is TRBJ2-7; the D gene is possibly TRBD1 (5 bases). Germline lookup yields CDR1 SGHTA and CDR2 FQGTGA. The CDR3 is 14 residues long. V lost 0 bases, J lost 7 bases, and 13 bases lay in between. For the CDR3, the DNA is TGTGCCAGCAGCTTAACGATGACAGAGTCAGAGCAGTACTTC. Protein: CASSLTMTESEQYF. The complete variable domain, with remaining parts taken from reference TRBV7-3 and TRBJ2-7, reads GAGVSQTPSNKVTEKGKYVELRCDPISGHTALYWYRQSLGQGPEFLIYFQGTGAADDSGLPNDRFFAVRPEGSVSTLKIQRTERGDSAVYLCASSLTMTESEQYFGPGTRLTVT.

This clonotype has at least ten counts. CDR3 coding DNA: TGTGCCAGCGGTCGGCCCCCGGGTTCACCCCTCCACTTT. As protein: CASGRPPGSPLHF. V gene TRBV6-6 combines with J gene TRBJ1-6; unclear D gene. V was cut by 8 bases and J by 9 bases, with 14 bases left in between. Germline CDR1 is MNHNY and CDR2 is SVGAGI (reference sequence). The CDR3 is made up of 13 amino acids.

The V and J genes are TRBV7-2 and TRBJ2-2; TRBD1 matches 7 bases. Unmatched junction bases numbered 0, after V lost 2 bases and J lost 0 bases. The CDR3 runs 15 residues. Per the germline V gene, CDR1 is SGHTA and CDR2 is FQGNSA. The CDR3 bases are TGTGCCAGCAGCTTACAGGGGGCGAACACCGGGGAGCTGTTTTTT. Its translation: CASSLQGANTGELFF.

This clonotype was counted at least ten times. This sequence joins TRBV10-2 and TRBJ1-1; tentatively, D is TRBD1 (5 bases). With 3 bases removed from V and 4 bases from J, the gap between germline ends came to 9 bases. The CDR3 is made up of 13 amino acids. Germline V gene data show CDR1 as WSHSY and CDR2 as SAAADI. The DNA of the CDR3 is TGCGCCAGCAGTGAATGGGACGGCACTGAAGCTTTCTTT. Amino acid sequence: CASSEWDGTEAFF.

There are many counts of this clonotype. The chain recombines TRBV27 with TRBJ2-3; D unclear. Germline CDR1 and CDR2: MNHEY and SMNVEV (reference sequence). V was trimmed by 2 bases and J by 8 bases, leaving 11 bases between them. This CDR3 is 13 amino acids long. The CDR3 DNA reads TGTGCCAGCAGTTTACTGGTCGAAGGTACGCAGTATTTT. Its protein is CASSLLVEGTQYF.

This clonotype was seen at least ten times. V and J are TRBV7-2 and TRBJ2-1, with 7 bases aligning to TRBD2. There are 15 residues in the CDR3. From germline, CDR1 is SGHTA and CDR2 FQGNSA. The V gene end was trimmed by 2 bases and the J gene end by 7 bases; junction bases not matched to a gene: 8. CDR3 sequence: CASSLFAGVGNEQFF. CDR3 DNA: TGTGCCAGCAGCTTATTTGCGGGGGTCGGTAATGAGCAGTTCTTC. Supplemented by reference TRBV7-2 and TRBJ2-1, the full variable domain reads GAGVSQSPSNKVTEKGKDVELRCDPISGHTALYWYRQSLGQGLEFLIYFQGNSAPDKSGLPSDRFSAERTGGSVSTLTIQRTQQEDSAVYLCASSLFAGVGNEQFFGPGTRLTVL.

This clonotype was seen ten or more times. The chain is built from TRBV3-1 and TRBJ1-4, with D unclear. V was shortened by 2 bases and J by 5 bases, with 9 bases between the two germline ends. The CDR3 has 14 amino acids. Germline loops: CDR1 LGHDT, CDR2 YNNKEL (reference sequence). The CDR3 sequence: CASSQSGSNEKLFF. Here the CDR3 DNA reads TGTGCCAGCAGCCAATCAGGCTCCAATGAAAAACTGTTTTTT.